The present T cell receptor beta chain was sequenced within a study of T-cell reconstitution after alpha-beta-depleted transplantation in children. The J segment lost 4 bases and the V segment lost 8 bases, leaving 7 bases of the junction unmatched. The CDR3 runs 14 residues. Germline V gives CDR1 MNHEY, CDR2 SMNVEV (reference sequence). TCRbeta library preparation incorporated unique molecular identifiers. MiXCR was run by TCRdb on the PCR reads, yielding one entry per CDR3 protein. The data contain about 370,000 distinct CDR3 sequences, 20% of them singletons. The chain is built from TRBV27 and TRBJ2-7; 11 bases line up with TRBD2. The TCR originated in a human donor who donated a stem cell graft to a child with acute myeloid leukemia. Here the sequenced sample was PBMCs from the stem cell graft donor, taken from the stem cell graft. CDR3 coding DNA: TGTGCCAGCGGACCAACTAGCGGGAGATACGAGCAGTACTTC. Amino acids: CASGPTSGRYEQYF.